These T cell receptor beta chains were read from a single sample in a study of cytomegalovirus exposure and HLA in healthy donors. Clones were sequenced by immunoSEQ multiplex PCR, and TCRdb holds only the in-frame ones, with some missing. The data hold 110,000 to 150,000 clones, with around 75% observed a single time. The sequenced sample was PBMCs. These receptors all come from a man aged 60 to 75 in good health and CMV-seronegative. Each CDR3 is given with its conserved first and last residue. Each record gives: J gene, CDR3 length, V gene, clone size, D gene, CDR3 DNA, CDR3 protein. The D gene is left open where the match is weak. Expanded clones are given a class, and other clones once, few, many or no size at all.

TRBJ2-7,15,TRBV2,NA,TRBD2,TGTGCCAGCAGACCCCGGACTAGCGGAACCTACGAGCAGTACTTC,CASRPRTSGTYEQYF
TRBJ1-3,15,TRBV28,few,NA,TGTGCCAGCAGTGATCAGGTTCTCTCTGGAAACACCATATATTTT,CASSDQVLSGNTIYF
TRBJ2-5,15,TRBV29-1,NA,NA,TGCAGCTATAGCCCGGAAGCCCCATACCAAGAGACCCAGTACTTC,CSYSPEAPYQETQYF
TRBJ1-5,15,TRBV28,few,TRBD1,TGTGCCAGCAGTGGGGGACAGGCGGGGAATCAGCCCCAGCATTTT,CASSGGQAGNQPQHF
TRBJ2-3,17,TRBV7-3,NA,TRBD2,TGTGCCAGCAGGAAATCGGGAGGGCCGGGGAGCACAGATACGCAGTATTTT,CASRKSGGPGSTDTQYF
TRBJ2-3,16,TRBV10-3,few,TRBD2,TGTGCCATCAGTGGCGGCCTAGCGGGGATCACAGATACGCAGTATTTT,CAISGGLAGITDTQYF
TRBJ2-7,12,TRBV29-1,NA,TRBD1,TGCAGCGTTGGGACAGGGAACTACGAGCAGTACTTC,CSVGTGNYEQYF
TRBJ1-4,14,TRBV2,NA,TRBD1,TGTGCCAGCAGTGAAGGAAGGGGGCTTGAAAAACTGTTTTTT,CASSEGRGLEKLFF
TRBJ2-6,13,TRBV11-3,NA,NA,TGTGCCAGCAGCTTCGCTGGGGCCAACGTCCTGACTTTC,CASSFAGANVLTF
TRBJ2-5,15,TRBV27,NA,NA,TGTGCCAGCAGTTTATTCGGTCGCGAGCAAGAGACCCAGTACTTC,CASSLFGREQETQYF
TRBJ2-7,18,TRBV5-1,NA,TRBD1,TGCGCCAGCAGCTCGCTGACAGGGGGCCCCTCGGTGGCCTACGAGCAGTACTTC,CASSSLTGGPSVAYEQYF
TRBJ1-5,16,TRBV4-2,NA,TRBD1,TGTGCCAGCAGCCAAGAGGCGGACAGGGAAAAGCAGCCCCAGCATTTT,CASSQEADREKQPQHF
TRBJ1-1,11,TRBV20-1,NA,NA,TGCAGTGCTAGGGGCAACACTGAAGCTTTCTTT,CSARGNTEAFF
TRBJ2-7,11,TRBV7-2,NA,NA,TGTGCCAGCAGCTCGTACTACGAGCAGTACTTC,CASSSYYEQYF
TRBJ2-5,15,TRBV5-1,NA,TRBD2,TGCGCCAGCAGCTTGGTACTAGCGGGAGATGAGACCCAGTACTTC,CASSLVLAGDETQYF
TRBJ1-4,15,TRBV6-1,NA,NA,TGTGCCAGCAGTGATTCCTATCAAACTAATGAAAAACTGTTTTTT,CASSDSYQTNEKLFF
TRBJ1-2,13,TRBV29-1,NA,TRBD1,TGCAGCGCTCGGGACAGGGGGCGAGGTGGCTACACCTTC,CSARDRGRGGYTF